Sequencing of this TCR beta chain was carried out in a study of radiation and T cells in renal cell carcinoma. The germline V gene encodes CDR1 GTSNPN and CDR2 SVGIG (reference sequence). The CDR3 contains 14 residues. V was pared by 5 bases and J by 7 bases, with 18 bases between. With regard to this clone: What it recognizes is unknown.

Sequenced by immunoSEQ multiplex PCR; TCRdb stores in-frame clones only, minus some. The table has just over 150,000 clones, approximately 86% seen once; the top ten hold 10% to 15%. Described time point: blood 2 weeks post-SBRT. Treatment given: 15 Gy SBRT to primary tumor, nephrectomy 4 weeks later. Blood was sampled at baseline, 2 weeks and 4 weeks after SBRT. The patient's renal cell carcinoma had clear cell pathology. Findings of the study overall: Top tumor clonotypes rose in blood 2 weeks post-radiation, then contracted. Baseline intratumoral clonotype presence is unknown without pretreatment biopsies.

The source of this sequence is a woman between 45 and 60 years old with renal cell carcinoma. The V call is TRBV30, the J call TRBJ1-5; possible D gene TRBD1, 5 bases. The source material was blood, sampled from a patient whose treatment included radiotherapy and nephrectomy. The chain's CDR3 is CAWGHGPGGQPQHF. The CDR3 DNA sequence: TGTGCCTGGGGACATGGGCCGGGGGGACAGCCCCAGCATTTT.